The rows below give T cell receptor beta chains drawn from one sample of a study of blood T cell repertoires in COVID-19. Profiled with immunoSEQ multiplex PCR; TCRdb holds only in-frame clones, not every one. This table has around 200,000 clones, about 90% appearing once. Sequenced: peripheral blood. These receptors were taken from a man in his forties with active or convalescent COVID-19. CDR3s include the opening cysteine and the closing phenylalanine or tryptophan. The order of the fields is J gene, CDR3 length, D gene, V gene, clone size, CDR3 DNA, CDR3 protein. The D gene is left open where the match is weak. The size of a clone is reported for some rows only, either as once, few or many, or as a class for expanded clones.

j_call: TRBJ1-4
cdr3_length: 15
d_call: -
v_call: TRBV10-3
clone_size: -
cdr3_nt: TGTGCCATCAGCGAAACAGCCGCAACTAATGAAAAACTGTTTTTT
cdr3_aa: CAISETAATNEKLFF

j_call: TRBJ1-2
cdr3_length: 13
d_call: TRBD1
v_call: TRBV29-1
clone_size: -
cdr3_nt: TGCAGCGTTGAATCCGGGACAGGGGATGGCTACACCTTC
cdr3_aa: CSVESGTGDGYTF

j_call: TRBJ1-4
cdr3_length: 15
d_call: -
v_call: TRBV5-1
clone_size: few
cdr3_nt: TGCGCCAGCAGCTATTCAGGGGCGGGTAATGAAAAACTGTTTTTT
cdr3_aa: CASSYSGAGNEKLFF

j_call: TRBJ1-3
cdr3_length: 14
d_call: TRBD1
v_call: TRBV5-1
clone_size: -
cdr3_nt: TGCGCCAGCAGCTTACCGGGACAGGGAAACACCATATATTTT
cdr3_aa: CASSLPGQGNTIYF

j_call: TRBJ2-2
cdr3_length: 15
d_call: TRBD2
v_call: TRBV28
clone_size: -
cdr3_nt: TGTGCCAGCAGTTTGAACGGGAGGGCAGACGGGGAGCTGTTTTTT
cdr3_aa: CASSLNGRADGELFF

j_call: TRBJ1-6
cdr3_length: 14
d_call: -
v_call: TRBV25-1
clone_size: -
cdr3_nt: TGTGCCAGCACCCCGAGCTCCTATAATTCACCCCTCCACTTT
cdr3_aa: CASTPSSYNSPLHF

j_call: TRBJ2-7
cdr3_length: 14
d_call: TRBD2
v_call: TRBV9
clone_size: -
cdr3_nt: TGTGCCAGCAGCGTAGCTAGCGGGGACTACGAGCAGTACTTC
cdr3_aa: CASSVASGDYEQYF

j_call: TRBJ2-2
cdr3_length: 16
d_call: TRBD2
v_call: TRBV5-6
clone_size: -
cdr3_nt: TGTGCCAGCTTAGCGGGGGGGCGTTTGAGAACCGGGGAGCTGTTTTTT
cdr3_aa: CASLAGGRLRTGELFF

j_call: TRBJ2-5
cdr3_length: 14
d_call: -
v_call: TRBV11-2
clone_size: -
cdr3_nt: TGTGCCAGCAGCTGGACTCACCAATTGGAGACCCAGTACTTC
cdr3_aa: CASSWTHQLETQYF

j_call: TRBJ2-7
cdr3_length: 15
d_call: TRBD1
v_call: TRBV28
clone_size: once
cdr3_nt: TGTGCCAGCACTCAGGCGGACAGGAACCGATACGAGCAGTACTTC
cdr3_aa: CASTQADRNRYEQYF

j_call: TRBJ2-1
cdr3_length: 15
d_call: TRBD2
v_call: TRBV20-1
clone_size: -
cdr3_nt: TGCAGTGCTAGTCGCGGTAGCGGGGGGGCGAATGAGCAGTTCTTC
cdr3_aa: CSASRGSGGANEQFF

j_call: TRBJ1-2
cdr3_length: 13
d_call: -
v_call: TRBV12-3/TRBV12-4
clone_size: -
cdr3_nt: TGTGCCAGCAGGAAGGACAGCCCTAATGGCTACACCTTC
cdr3_aa: CASRKDSPNGYTF

j_call: TRBJ2-1
cdr3_length: 13
d_call: -
v_call: TRBV6-6
clone_size: -
cdr3_nt: TGTGCCAGCAGTTACTCAACAGGGATGGAGCAGTTCTTC
cdr3_aa: CASSYSTGMEQFF

j_call: TRBJ2-1
cdr3_length: 14
d_call: -
v_call: TRBV5-1
clone_size: -
cdr3_nt: TGCGCCAGCAGCTTAGGACTTCCGAGCGATGAGCAGTTCTTC
cdr3_aa: CASSLGLPSDEQFF

j_call: TRBJ1-1
cdr3_length: 16
d_call: TRBD1
v_call: TRBV18
clone_size: -
cdr3_nt: TGTGCCAGCTCACCACCTGGCAGGGGGGTCGATACTGAAGCTTTCTTT
cdr3_aa: CASSPPGRGVDTEAFF

j_call: TRBJ2-7
cdr3_length: 15
d_call: TRBD1
v_call: TRBV5-1
clone_size: -
cdr3_nt: TGCGCCAGCAGCAACCGGGACAGGGGCTCCTACGAGCAGTACTTC
cdr3_aa: CASSNRDRGSYEQYF

j_call: TRBJ2-6
cdr3_length: 14
d_call: -
v_call: TRBV23-1
clone_size: -
cdr3_nt: TGCGCCAGCAGTCGTTCGTCTGGGGCCAACGTCCTGACTTTC
cdr3_aa: CASSRSSGANVLTF

j_call: TRBJ2-3
cdr3_length: 16
d_call: TRBD2
v_call: TRBV7-9
clone_size: -
cdr3_nt: TGTGCCAGCAGCTTAGCCCGGCGGGAGTCGGCAGATACGCAGTATTTT
cdr3_aa: CASSLARRESADTQYF

j_call: TRBJ2-5
cdr3_length: 14
d_call: -
v_call: TRBV30
clone_size: -
cdr3_nt: TGTGCCTGGAGCAAGGGGGGGGCCCGGGAGACCCAGTACTTC
cdr3_aa: CAWSKGGARETQYF

j_call: TRBJ1-4
cdr3_length: 14
d_call: -
v_call: TRBV28
clone_size: -
cdr3_nt: TGTGCCAGCAACCAGGGCAGGGGTCGTGAAAAACTGTTTTTT
cdr3_aa: CASNQGRGREKLFF

j_call: TRBJ1-1
cdr3_length: 12
d_call: -
v_call: TRBV3-1/TRBV3-2
clone_size: -
cdr3_nt: TGTGCCAGCAGCCAGTTCAGGGATCGAGCTTTCTTT
cdr3_aa: CASSQFRDRAFF

j_call: TRBJ2-1
cdr3_length: 14
d_call: TRBD2
v_call: TRBV10-3
clone_size: once
cdr3_nt: TGTGCCATCACAACGCGGGGGGGCTTGAATGAGCAGTTCTTC
cdr3_aa: CAITTRGGLNEQFF

j_call: TRBJ2-7
cdr3_length: 18
d_call: TRBD1
v_call: TRBV24-1
clone_size: -
cdr3_nt: TGTGCCACCAGTGATTCTCGACAGGGGGCCGGTGCGTCCTACGAGCAGTACTTC
cdr3_aa: CATSDSRQGAGASYEQYF

j_call: TRBJ2-6
cdr3_length: 19
d_call: -
v_call: TRBV6-1
clone_size: -
cdr3_nt: TGTGCCAGCAGTGAACTTGTGCAGGGTTACCTCTCTGGGGCCAACGTCCTGACTTTC
cdr3_aa: CASSELVQGYLSGANVLTF

j_call: TRBJ2-5
cdr3_length: 14
d_call: TRBD2
v_call: TRBV9
clone_size: -
cdr3_nt: TGTGCCAGCAGCGTAGGCGGGGGCCAAGAGACCCAGTACTTC
cdr3_aa: CASSVGGGQETQYF

j_call: TRBJ2-7
cdr3_length: 13
d_call: -
v_call: TRBV27
clone_size: -
cdr3_nt: TGTGCCAGCAGTTTATCGCACGGCTACGAGCAGTACTTC
cdr3_aa: CASSLSHGYEQYF

j_call: TRBJ2-4
cdr3_length: 13
d_call: -
v_call: TRBV27
clone_size: -
cdr3_nt: TGTGCCAGCAGTTTGGGGGGGGCAAACATTCAGTACTTC
cdr3_aa: CASSLGGANIQYF

j_call: TRBJ1-1
cdr3_length: 13
d_call: -
v_call: TRBV5-1
clone_size: once
cdr3_nt: TGCGCCAGCAGCTTTGGGGGAGGCACTGAAGCTTTCTTT
cdr3_aa: CASSFGGGTEAFF

j_call: TRBJ1-4
cdr3_length: 16
d_call: -
v_call: TRBV11-2
clone_size: -
cdr3_nt: TGTGCCAGCAGCATGACGCAGGGGATGGTAAATGAAAAACTGTTTTTT
cdr3_aa: CASSMTQGMVNEKLFF

j_call: TRBJ1-1
cdr3_length: 15
d_call: TRBD1
v_call: TRBV3-1/TRBV3-2
clone_size: -
cdr3_nt: TGTGCCAGCAGCACCTCCAGACAGGGTTGGACTGAAGCTTTCTTT
cdr3_aa: CASSTSRQGWTEAFF

j_call: TRBJ1-6
cdr3_length: 14
d_call: -
v_call: TRBV18
clone_size: -
cdr3_nt: TGTGCCAGCAAGCGAGGAGGGAATAATTCACCCCTCCACTTT
cdr3_aa: CASKRGGNNSPLHF

j_call: TRBJ1-4
cdr3_length: 14
d_call: -
v_call: TRBV20-1
clone_size: -
cdr3_nt: TGCAGTGCAAGTAGACAGACAACTAATGAAAAACTGTTTTTT
cdr3_aa: CSASRQTTNEKLFF

j_call: TRBJ2-3
cdr3_length: 16
d_call: -
v_call: TRBV30
clone_size: -
cdr3_nt: TGTGCCTGGAGGTGGATTAGCGGCCCGAGCACAGATACGCAGTATTTT
cdr3_aa: CAWRWISGPSTDTQYF

j_call: TRBJ1-1
cdr3_length: 16
d_call: TRBD1
v_call: TRBV5-1
clone_size: -
cdr3_nt: TGCGCCAGCAGCTTTGGGACAGGGTTGGGGAACACTGGAGCTTTCTTT
cdr3_aa: CASSFGTGLGNTGAFF

j_call: TRBJ2-3
cdr3_length: 14
d_call: -
v_call: TRBV5-1
clone_size: -
cdr3_nt: TGCGCCAGCAGCTCCACAGGGTTCCCAGATACGCAGTATTTT
cdr3_aa: CASSSTGFPDTQYF

j_call: TRBJ1-2
cdr3_length: 16
d_call: TRBD1
v_call: TRBV9
clone_size: -
cdr3_nt: TGTGCCAGCAGCCGACGGACGGGACAGGGGGCAGCTGGCTACACCTTC
cdr3_aa: CASSRRTGQGAAGYTF

j_call: TRBJ2-7
cdr3_length: 13
d_call: -
v_call: TRBV9
clone_size: -
cdr3_nt: TGTGCCAGAAACAGGGCCACCTCCTACGAGCAGTACTTC
cdr3_aa: CARNRATSYEQYF

j_call: TRBJ1-1
cdr3_length: 15
d_call: -
v_call: TRBV5-1
clone_size: -
cdr3_nt: TGCGCCAGCAGCTTGGGGGGAGGGCCGAACACTGAAGCTTTCTTT
cdr3_aa: CASSLGGGPNTEAFF

j_call: TRBJ1-2
cdr3_length: 12
d_call: -
v_call: TRBV20-1
clone_size: -
cdr3_nt: TGCAGTGCTAGTGGCCAGGTCTATGGCTACACCTTC
cdr3_aa: CSASGQVYGYTF

j_call: TRBJ2-1
cdr3_length: 15
d_call: TRBD2
v_call: TRBV7-2
clone_size: -
cdr3_nt: TGTGCCAGCAGCTTTAGCGGGGGGACGAGAAATGAGCAGTTCTTC
cdr3_aa: CASSFSGGTRNEQFF

j_call: TRBJ1-1
cdr3_length: 14
d_call: -
v_call: TRBV15
clone_size: -
cdr3_nt: TGTGCCACCAGCAGAGTACAGGGCGGCACTGAAGCTTTCTTT
cdr3_aa: CATSRVQGGTEAFF

j_call: TRBJ2-2
cdr3_length: 13
d_call: -
v_call: TRBV5-4
clone_size: -
cdr3_nt: TGTGCCAGCAGCTTCAGAAACACCGGGGAGCTGTTTTTT
cdr3_aa: CASSFRNTGELFF

j_call: TRBJ2-3
cdr3_length: 14
d_call: TRBD1
v_call: TRBV11-2
clone_size: -
cdr3_nt: TGTGCCAGCAGCCAAGACAGGGGCGCAGATACGCAGTATTTT
cdr3_aa: CASSQDRGADTQYF

j_call: TRBJ2-7
cdr3_length: 13
d_call: -
v_call: TRBV3-1/TRBV3-2
clone_size: -
cdr3_nt: TGTGCCAGCAGCCTCCAGGGGTCCTACGAGCAGTACTTC
cdr3_aa: CASSLQGSYEQYF

j_call: TRBJ2-1
cdr3_length: 15
d_call: -
v_call: TRBV6-5
clone_size: -
cdr3_nt: TGTGCCAGCACCCTGGGGCAGGGGTCCTACAATGAGCAGTTCTTC
cdr3_aa: CASTLGQGSYNEQFF

j_call: TRBJ2-7
cdr3_length: 14
d_call: -
v_call: TRBV18
clone_size: -
cdr3_nt: TGTGCCAGCCAACCGCGGGGCCTCTCCTACGAGCAGTACTTC
cdr3_aa: CASQPRGLSYEQYF

j_call: TRBJ2-1
cdr3_length: 15
d_call: TRBD2
v_call: TRBV15
clone_size: -
cdr3_nt: TGTGCCACCAGCAGAGATTCTAGCGGTTACAATGAGCAGTTCTTC
cdr3_aa: CATSRDSSGYNEQFF

j_call: TRBJ1-1
cdr3_length: 14
d_call: TRBD1
v_call: TRBV28
clone_size: many
cdr3_nt: TGTGCCAGCAACCCGGGACAGGGAGCCATTGAAGCTTTCTTT
cdr3_aa: CASNPGQGAIEAFF

j_call: TRBJ2-1
cdr3_length: 15
d_call: -
v_call: TRBV5-4
clone_size: -
cdr3_nt: TGTGCCAGCAGCTTGGCCAGCACCGGGGACAATGAGCAGTTCTTC
cdr3_aa: CASSLASTGDNEQFF

j_call: TRBJ1-4
cdr3_length: 15
d_call: -
v_call: TRBV27
clone_size: -
cdr3_nt: TGTGCCAGCAGTTTAGGGAGGGGGACTAATGAAAAACTGTTTTTT
cdr3_aa: CASSLGRGTNEKLFF

j_call: TRBJ1-3
cdr3_length: 16
d_call: -
v_call: TRBV18
clone_size: -
cdr3_nt: TGTGCCAGCTCACCACCGAGGGGGAGCTCTGGAAACACCATATATTTT
cdr3_aa: CASSPPRGSSGNTIYF

j_call: TRBJ1-6
cdr3_length: 14
d_call: -
v_call: TRBV7-8
clone_size: -
cdr3_nt: TGTGCCAGCAGCTTAACAGGGTATAATTCACCCCTCCACTTT
cdr3_aa: CASSLTGYNSPLHF

j_call: TRBJ2-3
cdr3_length: 15
d_call: TRBD2
v_call: TRBV9
clone_size: -
cdr3_nt: TGTGCCAGCCGTGGAGGCGGGGGGGCTGGAGATACGCAGTATTTT
cdr3_aa: CASRGGGGAGDTQYF

j_call: TRBJ1-2
cdr3_length: 20
d_call: -
v_call: TRBV18
clone_size: -
cdr3_nt: TGTGCCAGCTCACGGAGCCAATCAAACCGCGGGAATTCAGGGAACTATGGCTACACCTTC
cdr3_aa: CASSRSQSNRGNSGNYGYTF

j_call: TRBJ1-2
cdr3_length: 16
d_call: TRBD1
v_call: TRBV7-3
clone_size: -
cdr3_nt: TGTGCCAGCAGCCCAGCCGGGACAGGGGGAAACTATGGCTACACCTTC
cdr3_aa: CASSPAGTGGNYGYTF

j_call: TRBJ2-7
cdr3_length: 14
d_call: TRBD1
v_call: TRBV6-5
clone_size: -
cdr3_nt: TGTGCCAGCACCGTTGACAGGGTCTCCTACGAGCAGTACTTC
cdr3_aa: CASTVDRVSYEQYF

j_call: TRBJ1-1
cdr3_length: 15
d_call: -
v_call: TRBV5-8
clone_size: -
cdr3_nt: TGTGCCAGCAGCGCCCTCGGCAAGGGACTGGCTGAAGCTTTCTTT
cdr3_aa: CASSALGKGLAEAFF

j_call: TRBJ1-1
cdr3_length: 11
d_call: -
v_call: TRBV28
clone_size: -
cdr3_nt: TGTGCCAGCAGTTTCTATCATGAAGCTTTCTTT
cdr3_aa: CASSFYHEAFF

j_call: TRBJ2-7
cdr3_length: 12
d_call: -
v_call: TRBV28
clone_size: many
cdr3_nt: TGTGCCAGCAGTTCCCACCCCAGAGAGCAGTACTTC
cdr3_aa: CASSSHPREQYF